This T cell receptor (beta chain) was profiled in a study of T cell responses to AZD1222 COVID-19 vaccine. The CDR3 is 15 residues long. Germline assignment: CDR1 LGHNT and CDR2 FRNRAP. The V gene end was trimmed by 0 bases and the J gene end by 4 bases; junction bases not matched to a gene: 5. Study-level points and caveats: Repertoires were collected only later (after the peak T cell response had occurred). Seropositive at baseline were only a handful of AZD1222 recipients. Nearly half of the spike-specific TCRs reportedly recognize variant regions that carry no mutations. Vaccine-related CD4 TCRs covered spike, predominating at 160-218 and 743-854.

Concerning this clone: The antigen is not known.

TCRdb keeps only in-frame clones here, not all; method: immunoSEQ multiplex PCR. The sample has 150,000 to 200,000 clones, 92% seen once; the top ten hold around 0.98%. Sequenced here: peripheral blood, sampled 28 days after the second AZD1222 dose. The chain links TRBV12-5 to TRBJ1-1, with TRBD1 matching over 7 bases. This sequence originates from an adult who received the AZD1222 COVID-19 vaccine. In DNA form, the CDR3 reads TGTGCTAGTGGTTTGGTAAAACAGGGGTCCACTGAAGCTTTCTTT. This gives the protein CASGLVKQGSTEAFF.